The 12 T cell receptor beta chains given below trace back to one sample, sequenced in a study of regulatory T cells in long-lasting Graves disease. Time point described: newly diagnosed GD, antithyroid drugs for less than 3 months. RNA isolated from PBMCs was used to make the TCR library. The authors built TCR beta libraries using iRepertoire HTBI primers and Arm-PCR of CDR3 regions. TCRdb used MiXCR to reprocess the multiplex PCR reads, holding one entry per CDR3 protein. The repertoire consists of some 500,000 distinct CDR3 sequences, with 15% to 20% occurring once and the leading ten covering 25%. These same records also appear under a second study, on T cells in Graves' hyperthyroidism and ophthalmopathy.

Sequences were derived from peripheral blood mononuclear cells (PBMCs), sampled at new diagnosis, from a patient treated with antithyroid drugs. The receptors originated from a woman aged 35 to 60 with Graves disease.

This clonotype was found many times. J is TRBJ2-2 and V is TRBV11-2; 11 bases fit TRBD2. The CDR3 runs to 15 residues. V gave up 3 bases and J gave up 7 bases; unmatched junction bases: 4. Germline assignment: CDR1 SGHAT and CDR2 FQNNGV. This CDR3 is CASSFSGGANGELFF. In DNA form, the CDR3 reads TGTGCCAGCAGCTTTAGCGGGGGGGCAAACGGGGAGCTGTTTTTT.

This clonotype appeared a few times. The chain combines TRBV3-1 with TRBJ1-2; D gene unclear. The V end lost 5 bases, the J end lost 5 bases, and 15 bases lay between the germline ends. Per the germline V gene, CDR1 is LGHDT and CDR2 is YNNKEL (reference sequence). The CDR3 extends over 14 amino acids. CDR3 residues: CASSASSQLYGYTF. Here the CDR3 DNA reads TGTGCCAGCAGCGCAAGCTCTCAACTTTATGGCTACACCTTC.

This clonotype has a handful of counts. This chain's CDR3 is CAWSIAFGLGERGAAQYF. DNA for the CDR3: TGTGCCTGGAGTATCGCCTTCGGACTAGGCGAGAGGGGCGCGGCCCAGTACTTC. The rearrangement uses TRBV30 and TRBJ2-5, with 7 positions matching TRBD2. V lost 2 bases to trimming and J lost 9 bases; unmatched junction nucleotides: 24. Germline CDR1 GTSNPN, CDR2 SVGIG (reference sequence). The CDR3 has 18 residues.

This clonotype appeared many times. The rearrangement joins TRBV7-9 to TRBJ1-2, with TRBD1 matching over 9 bases. The CDR3 has 14 amino acids. Trimming took 6 bases from V and 4 from J; bases not matched to a gene: 6. The germline V gene has CDR1 SEHNR and CDR2 FQNEAQ (reference sequence). The CDR3 region has the DNA TGTGCCAGCAGTTCCGGGACAGGGACCTATGGCTACACCTTC. Protein: CASSSGTGTYGYTF.

This clonotype was detected a few times. The chain recombines TRBV9 with TRBJ2-4; 7 nucleotides line up with TRBD1. Germline V lookup: CDR1 SGDLS, CDR2 YYNGEE. V shed 0 bases and J 8 bases; nucleotides not matched to a gene: 8. The CDR3 sequence is 15 residues long. For the CDR3, the DNA is TGTGCCAGCAGCGTAGGGGGACAGCGTGGAGACATTCAGTACTTC. Its translation is CASSVGGQRGDIQYF. The whole variable domain, remainder taken from reference TRBV9 and TRBJ2-4, is DSGVTQTPKHLITATGQRVTLRCSPRSGDLSVYWYQQSLDQGLQFLIQYYNGEERAKGNILERFSAQQFPDLHSELNLSSLELGDSALYFCASSVGGQRGDIQYFGAGTRLSVL.

Concerning this clonotype: Given a much more abundant clone one base away, this may be a read error. The rearrangement uses TRBV6-5 and TRBJ1-1; D is unresolved. Looked up from germline, CDR1 is MNHEY and CDR2 is SVGAGI. The length of the CDR3 is 12 residues. The germline V and J ends were trimmed by 4 bases and 6 bases, with 9 bases remaining between them. The CDR3 loop reads CASSFRASEAFF. The CDR3 nucleotides are TGTGCCAGCAGTTTTAGGGCCTCTGAAGCTTTCTTT.

On this clonotype: A read error may explain this, as a much larger clone is one base away. V usage is TRBV7-3 and J usage is TRBJ1-1; D unresolved. The germline V and J ends were trimmed by 4 bases and 1 base, with 7 bases remaining between them. CDR1 and CDR2 (germline): SGHTA, FQGTGA. The CDR3 contains 13 residues. The CDR3 reads CASSSDWNTEAFF. Here the CDR3 DNA reads TGTGCCAGCAGCTCGGACTGGAACACTGAAGCTTTCTTT.

This clonotype came up many times. The V gene is TRBV6-1, the J gene TRBJ2-7; TRBD1 is a possible D gene (5 bases). CDR3 length: 15 amino acids. The V end lost 3 bases, the J end lost 1 base, and 13 bases lay between the germline ends. Looked up from germline, CDR1 is MNHNS and CDR2 is SASEGT. The CDR3 reads CASSEYSGPSYEQYF. The CDR3 nucleotides are TGTGCCAGCAGTGAGTATTCAGGGCCATCCTACGAGCAGTACTTC.

This clonotype was detected ten times or more. CDR3: CASRMDRSNQPQHF. The CDR3, as DNA: TGTGCCAGCAGGATGGACCGTAGCAATCAGCCCCAGCATTTT. This chain uses TRBV2 with TRBJ1-5; no clear D gene. CDR1 is SNHLY and CDR2 is FYNNEI in the germline V gene. The CDR3 loop spans 14 amino acids. With 6 bases removed from V and 0 bases from J, the gap between germline ends came to 9 bases.

This clonotype was seen ten or more times. The V gene is TRBV6-1, the J gene TRBJ1-2; 9 nucleotides line up with TRBD1. Germline V CDR1 and CDR2: MNHNS, SASEGT. The CDR3 is 16 residues long. With V trimmed by 5 bases and J by 4 bases, 11 bases remained unmatched. CDR3 coding DNA: TGTGCCAGCAGTCGGGGACAGGGCGACTTAATCTATGGCTACACCTTC. Residues: CASSRGQGDLIYGYTF.

This clonotype was counted only a few times. This chain joins TRBV4-1 and TRBJ2-5; D assignment may be TRBD1 or TRBD2 (5 bases each). Trimming removed 1 base at V and 5 bases at J, with 14 bases between. This CDR3 contains 15 residues. Per the germline V gene, CDR1 is MGHRA and CDR2 is YSYEKL. This chain's CDR3 is CASSQGTGLWETQYF. The CDR3 nucleotides are TGCGCCAGCAGCCAAGGGACGGGGCTGTGGGAGACCCAGTACTTC.

This clonotype was detected many times. The chain recombines TRBV2 with TRBJ2-1; 10 bases match TRBD2. With V trimmed by 4 bases and J by 8 bases, 8 bases remained unmatched. Germline V gene lookup returns CDR1 SNHLY and CDR2 FYNNEI. The CDR3 consists of 15 residues. The CDR3 nucleotides are TGTGCCAGCAGTGGTATGGGGACTAGCGTAGATGAGCAGTTCTTC. Its protein product is CASSGMGTSVDEQFF.